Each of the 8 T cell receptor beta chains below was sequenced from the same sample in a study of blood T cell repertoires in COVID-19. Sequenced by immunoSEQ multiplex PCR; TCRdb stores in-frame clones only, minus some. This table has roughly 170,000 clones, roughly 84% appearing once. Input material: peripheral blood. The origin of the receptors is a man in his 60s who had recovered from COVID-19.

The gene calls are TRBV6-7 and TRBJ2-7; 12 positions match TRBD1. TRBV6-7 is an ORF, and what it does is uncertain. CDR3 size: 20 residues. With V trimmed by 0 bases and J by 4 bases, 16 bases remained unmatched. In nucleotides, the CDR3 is TGTGCCAGCAGTTACTCCCCCCGGGACAGGGGGCGACCCCACAATTACGAGCAGTACTTC. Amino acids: CASSYSPRDRGRPHNYEQYF.

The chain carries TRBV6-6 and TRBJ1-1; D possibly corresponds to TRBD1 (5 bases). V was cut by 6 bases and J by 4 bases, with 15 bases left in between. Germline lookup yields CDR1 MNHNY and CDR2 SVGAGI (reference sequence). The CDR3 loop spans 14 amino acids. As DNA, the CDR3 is TGTGCCAGCAGGAGACAGTTGCAATCCACTGAAGCTTTCTTT. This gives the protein CASRRQLQSTEAFF.

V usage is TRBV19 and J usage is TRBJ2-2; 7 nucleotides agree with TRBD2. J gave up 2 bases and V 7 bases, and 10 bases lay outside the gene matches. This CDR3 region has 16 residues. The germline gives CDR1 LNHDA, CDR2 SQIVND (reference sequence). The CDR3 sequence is CASTLRAGLNTGELFF. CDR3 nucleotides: TGTGCCAGTACTTTAAGAGCGGGATTAAACACCGGGGAGCTGTTTTTT.

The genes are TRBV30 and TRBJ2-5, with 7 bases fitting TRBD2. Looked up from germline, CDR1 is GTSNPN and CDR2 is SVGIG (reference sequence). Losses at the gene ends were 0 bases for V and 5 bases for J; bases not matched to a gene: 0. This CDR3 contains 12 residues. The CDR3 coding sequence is TGTGCCTGGAGTGTAGCGGGGGAGACCCAGTACTTC. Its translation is CAWSVAGETQYF.

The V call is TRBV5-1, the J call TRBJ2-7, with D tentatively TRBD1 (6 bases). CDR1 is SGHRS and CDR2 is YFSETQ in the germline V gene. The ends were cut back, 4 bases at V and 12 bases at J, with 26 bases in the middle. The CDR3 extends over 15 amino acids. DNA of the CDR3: TGCGCCAGCAGCCCGACATTCCAGGGGATCAATTTACTGTACTTC. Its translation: CASSPTFQGINLLYF.

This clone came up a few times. CDR3 loop: CASRRGGPPEAFF. The DNA for the CDR3 is TGTGCCAGCAGGCGGGGAGGGCCCCCCGAAGCTTTCTTT. This chain links TRBV12-3 or TRBV12-4 with TRBJ1-1; D ambiguous. The CDR3 has 13 amino acids. Trimming took off 6 bases at V and 8 bases at J, with 16 bases between the two ends.

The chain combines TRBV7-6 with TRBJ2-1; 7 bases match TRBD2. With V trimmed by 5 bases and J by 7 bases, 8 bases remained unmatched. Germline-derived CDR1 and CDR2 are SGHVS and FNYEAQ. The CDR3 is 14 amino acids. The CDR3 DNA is TGTGCCAGCAGCCGGAGCGGGGTCGGGAATGAGCAGTTCTTC. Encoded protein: CASSRSGVGNEQFF. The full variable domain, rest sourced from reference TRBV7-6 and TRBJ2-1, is GAGVSQSPRYKVTKRGQDVALRCDPISGHVSLYWYRQALGQGPEFLTYFNYEAQQDKSGLPNDRFSAERPEGSISTLTIQRTEQRDSAMYRCASSRSGVGNEQFFGPGTRLTVL.

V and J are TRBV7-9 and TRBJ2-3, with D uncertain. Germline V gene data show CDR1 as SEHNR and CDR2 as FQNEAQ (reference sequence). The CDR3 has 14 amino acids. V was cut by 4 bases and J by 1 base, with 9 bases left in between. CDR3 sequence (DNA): TGTGCCAGCAGCTCAAACAGCCGCACAGATACGCAGTATTTT. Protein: CASSSNSRTDTQYF.